The 5 T cell receptor beta chains given below trace back to one sample, sequenced in a study of T cell repertoires in cytomegalovirus infection. TCRdb re-called the reads with MiXCR, one entry per CDR3 protein. This table holds about 680,000 distinct CDR3 sequences, 24% found once. Sequenced: CD8+ T cells from PBMCs. These receptors all stem from a human donor in good health (CMV status not recorded). Some clones in this sample may be carry-over from other donors' samples.

The V gene is TRBV9, the J gene TRBJ2-1; TRBD1 agrees at 9 bases. Unmatched junction bases numbered 11, after V lost 4 bases and J lost 9 bases. Germline V lookup: CDR1 SGDLS, CDR2 YYNGEE. The CDR3 sequence is 15 residues long. CDR3 sequence: CASSPRDRERLEQFF. In DNA form, the CDR3 reads TGTGCCAGCAGCCCCCGGGACAGGGAGAGACTTGAGCAGTTCTTC.

This clonotype has only a few counts. The chain has TRBV7-9 and TRBJ2-3, with D hard to call. V gave up 7 bases and J gave up 4 bases, with 9 bases separating them. This CDR3 contains 12 residues. The germline CDR1 and CDR2 sequences are SEHNR and FQNEAQ (reference sequence). CDR3 coding DNA: TGTGCCAGCAACCCTCGTCCAGATACGCAGTATTTT. This sequence encodes CASNPRPDTQYF.

The sample holds a few counts of this clonotype. This chain joins TRBV27 and TRBJ2-7; 8 nucleotides align to TRBD1. Losses at the gene ends were 6 bases for V and 9 bases for J; bases not matched to a gene: 16. Germline CDR1 reads MNHEY; CDR2 reads SMNVEV (reference sequence). The length of the CDR3 is 15 residues. This CDR3 is CASRGPTGVKKGQYF. In DNA form, the CDR3 reads TGTGCCAGCAGGGGCCCGACAGGGGTGAAGAAGGGGCAGTACTTC.

This clonotype was detected only a few times. The genes are TRBV5-1 and TRBJ2-2, with D uncertain. The CDR3 length is 11 residues. Trimming removed 7 bases at V and 7 bases at J, with 8 bases between. Germline-derived CDR1 and CDR2 are SGHRS and YFSETQ. CDR3 sequence (DNA): TGCGCCAGCGCCGTCGTCGGGGAGCTGTTTTTT. Residues: CASAVVGELFF.

The chain employs TRBV11-3 and TRBJ2-3; D unclear. Germline assignment: CDR1 SGHNT and CDR2 YENEEA. V lost 5 bases and J 4 bases, leaving 16 bases between the germline ends. The CDR3 extends over 15 amino acids. The CDR3 DNA follows: TGTGCCAGCAGCACCTCGGTTAAGGGCCCAGATACGCAGTATTTT. Its translation: CASSTSVKGPDTQYF.